These 7 T cell receptor beta chains came from one sample sequenced in a study of lymphopenia after photon versus proton radiotherapy. TCRdb's copy holds only in-frame clones and misses some; the assay was immunoSEQ multiplex PCR. This sample carries some 70,000 clones, 80% to 90% of them seen once, and the ten largest clones take roughly a tenth. The sample here was peripheral blood, taken from a patient treated with proton-based radiotherapy. The receptors were sampled from an elderly man with esophageal cancer.

V and J are TRBV19 and TRBJ2-7; no clear D. Germline V CDR1 and CDR2: LNHDA, SQIVND (reference sequence). The CDR3 is 13 amino acids. With 1 base removed from V and 0 bases from J, the gap between germline ends came to 4 bases. This CDR3 reads CASSIAFSYEQYF. In DNA, the CDR3 is TGTGCCAGTAGTATAGCCTTCTCCTACGAGCAGTACTTC. Full variable domain (rest looked up from reference TRBV19 and TRBJ2-7): DGGITQSPKYLFRKEGQNVTLSCEQNLNHDAMYWYRQDPGQGLRLIYYSQIVNDFQKGDIAEGYSVSREKKESFPLTVTSAQKNPTAFYLCASSIAFSYEQYFGPGTRLTVT.

The rearrangement links TRBV18 to TRBJ1-1; perhaps TRBD1 as D (6 bases). This CDR3 region has 13 residues. Germline V gene sequence: CDR1 KGHSH, CDR2 LQKENI. The V end was cut by 2 bases, the J end by 5 bases, with 9 bases between. CDR3 amino acids: CASSPTGMTEAFF. For the CDR3, the DNA is TGTGCCAGCTCACCAACAGGGATGACTGAAGCTTTCTTT. The whole variable domain, remainder taken from reference TRBV18 and TRBJ1-1, is NAGVMQNPRHLVRRRGQEARLRCSPMKGHSHVYWYRQLPEEGLKFMVYLQKENIIDESGMPKERFSAEFPKEGPSILRIQQVVRGDSAAYFCASSPTGMTEAFFGQGTRLTVV.

This chain joins TRBV7-2 and TRBJ2-3, with D perhaps TRBD1 (5 bases). In germline, CDR1 is SGHTA, CDR2 FQGNSA. Trimming left V 0 bases short and J 0 bases short, with 7 bases between. The CDR3 is made up of 15 amino acids. CDR3 sequence (DNA): TGTGCCAGCAGCTTAGCGGCAGGGAGCACAGATACGCAGTATTTT. Translating it yields CASSLAAGSTDTQYF. Looking up the rest from reference TRBV7-2 and TRBJ2-3 gives the full variable domain: GAGVSQSPSNKVTEKGKDVELRCDPISGHTALYWYRQSLGQGLEFLIYFQGNSAPDKSGLPSDRFSAERTGGSVSTLTIQRTQQEDSAVYLCASSLAAGSTDTQYFGPGTRLTVL.

V and J are TRBV6-5 and TRBJ1-5; tentative D call: TRBD1 (5 bases). The germline V gene has CDR1 MNHEY and CDR2 SVGAGI. The V end was cut by 1 base, the J end by 6 bases, with 7 bases between. The CDR3 length is 13 residues. CDR3 protein: CASSYFGGQPQHF. CDR3 bases: TGTGCCAGCAGTTACTTTGGGGGTCAGCCCCAGCATTTT.

This clone was counted a few times. V gene TRBV5-1 combines with J gene TRBJ1-1, with a tentative D call TRBD1 (5 bases). CDR1 is SGHRS, CDR2 YFSETQ, per germline. The CDR3 consists of 15 residues. V shed 3 bases and J shed 2 bases, with 14 bases lying between them. CDR3 sequence: CASSSAGGDNTEAFF. CDR3 coding DNA: TGCGCCAGCAGCTCCGCCGGCGGGGACAACACTGAAGCTTTCTTT. The full variable domain, in which reference TRBV5-1 and TRBJ1-1 provide the parts outside the CDR3, is KAGVTQTPRYLIKTRGQQVTLSCSPISGHRSVSWYQQTPGQGLQFLFEYFSETQRNKGNFPGRFSGRQFSNSRSEMNVSTLELGDSALYLCASSSAGGDNTEAFFGQGTRLTVV.

This clone was counted a single time. V usage is TRBV18 and J usage is TRBJ2-5; perhaps TRBD1 as D (5 bases). V lost 3 bases and J lost 2, with 10 bases in between. This CDR3 is built from 14 residues. Per the germline V gene, CDR1 is KGHSH and CDR2 is LQKENI. As DNA, the CDR3 is TGTGCCAGCTCACCCACAGGCGATCAAGAGACCCAGTACTTC. Protein sequence: CASSPTGDQETQYF.

V and J are TRBV2 and TRBJ1-5, with no clear D. Trimming cost V 6 bases and J 0 bases, with 6 bases left between them. This CDR3 comprises 13 residues. Germline V lookup: CDR1 SNHLY, CDR2 FYNNEI. For the CDR3, the DNA is TGTGCCAGCAGGGGCTATAGCAATCAGCCCCAGCATTTT. It translates to CASRGYSNQPQHF.